The clone carrying this T cell receptor (beta chain) has only one observation. Antigen: not known. This record belongs to a study of long-term antiretroviral therapy in people with HIV. Study findings and constraints: Patients on ART gained diversity, which nonetheless stayed below transplant donor controls.

The immunoSEQ assay was v3.0, run at survey level. Sequencing used immunoSEQ multiplex PCR; TCRdb keeps in-frame clones, though not all of them. The data hold about 20,000 clones, with approximately 81% observed a single time. Germline CDR1 SGHAT, CDR2 FQDESV (reference sequence). This CDR3 region has 13 residues. V lost 8 bases and J lost 9, with 19 bases in between. Here the sequenced sample was unsorted PBMCs, taken 1.9 years after starting antiretroviral therapy. V gene TRBV11-1 combines with J gene TRBJ1-1, with D uncertain. The TCR comes from a woman between 50 and 59 years old with HIV. CDR3 loop: CASGNQDRLQAFF. The CDR3 bases are TGTGCCAGCGGGAATCAGGATAGGCTTCAAGCTTTCTTT.